These 16 T cell receptor beta chains were all obtained from the same sample, sequenced in a study of blood T cell repertoires in COVID-19 (dated by TCRdb to the early 2020s). Receptors were amplified or captured by the immunoSEQ multiplex PCR assay. TCRdb limited this immuneACCESS table to in-frame rearrangements with V and J called. A share of clones is missing; checked studies link under half to unresolved V genes, and the rest is unexplained. The sample contains about 240,000 clones, roughly 80% of them found a single time. The top ten clones comprise approximately 13% of the sample. Sequencing input: peripheral blood. The receptors come from a woman aged 55-69 years with active or convalescent COVID-19.

This chain links TRBV27 with TRBJ2-3, with D possibly TRBD1 on 5 matching bases. CDR3 length equals 16 residues. Germline V gene sequence: CDR1 MNHEY, CDR2 SMNVEV (reference sequence). Deletions cut 5 bases from V and 1 base from J, with 16 bases between. This CDR3 is CASSPLAQGGTDTQYF. The CDR3 DNA follows: TGTGCCAGCAGTCCCCTTGCTCAGGGTGGCACAGATACGCAGTATTTT.

The rearrangement uses TRBV27 and TRBJ1-1, with 7 positions matching TRBD1. V trimming: 4 bases; J trimming: 1 base; junction bases outside the gene matches: 3. The germline V gene encodes CDR1 MNHEY and CDR2 SMNVEV (reference sequence). The CDR3 has 14 amino acids. This CDR3 reads CASSSDRRNTEAFF. CDR3 bases: TGTGCCAGCAGTTCGGACAGGCGGAACACTGAAGCTTTCTTT.

Points on this clone: Other DNA sequences within the sample encode an identical CDR3. The genes are TRBV30 and TRBJ1-5; D call uncertain. CDR3 length: 12 amino acids. Germline CDR1 and CDR2: GTSNPN and SVGIG (reference sequence). V was trimmed by 0 bases and J by 5 bases, leaving 5 bases between them. The CDR3 protein is CAWSVRDQPQHF. The CDR3 DNA is TGTGCCTGGAGTGTCCGGGATCAGCCCCAGCATTTT. Drawing the rest from reference TRBV30 and TRBJ1-5, the complete variable domain is SQTIHQWPATLVQPVGSPLSLECTVEGTSNPNLYWYRQAAGRGLQLLFYSVGIGQISSEVPQNLSASRPQDRQFILSSKKLLLSDSGFYLCAWSVRDQPQHFGDGTRLSIL.

This sequence joins TRBV2 and TRBJ1-5, with TRBD1 identical over 8 bases. Germline V gene lookup returns CDR1 SNHLY and CDR2 FYNNEI. The V gene end was trimmed by 2 bases and the J gene end by 5 bases; junction bases not matched to a gene: 5. This CDR3 region has 15 residues. CDR3 sequence reads: CASSEPRQGHQPQHF. The CDR3 DNA reads TGTGCCAGCAGTGAACCGCGACAGGGGCATCAGCCCCAGCATTTT.

The chain recombines TRBV6-5 with TRBJ2-2; perhaps TRBD1 as D (5 bases). Germline CDR1 is MNHEY and CDR2 is SVGAGI. The CDR3 is 13 amino acids. The V end was cut by 6 bases, the J end by 1 base, with 6 bases between. The CDR3 coding sequence is TGTGCCAGCAGAAGGGGGAACACCGGGGAGCTGTTTTTT. Translating gives CASRRGNTGELFF.

The V call is TRBV12-3 or TRBV12-4, the J call TRBJ1-1, with D unclear. CDR3 length equals 11 residues. The V gene lost 8 bases and the J gene lost 2 bases, with 6 bases spanning the gap. The CDR3 region is CASQANTEAFF. Here the CDR3 DNA reads TGTGCCAGCCAAGCAAACACTGAAGCTTTCTTT.

A few counts support this clone. The chain carries TRBV10-3 and TRBJ1-5; 8 nucleotides match TRBD1. V shed 3 bases, J shed 4 bases, and the junction held 2 bases outside the gene matches. Per the germline V gene, CDR1 is ENHRY and CDR2 is SYGVKD. The CDR3 loop spans 14 amino acids. CDR3 amino acids: CAISDGTGNQPQHF. CDR3 DNA sequence: TGTGCCATCAGTGACGGGACAGGTAATCAGCCCCAGCATTTT.

V usage is TRBV14 and J usage is TRBJ2-6; TRBD1 is a possible D gene (5 bases). Germline V gene lookup returns CDR1 SGHDN and CDR2 FVKESK. The CDR3 is 16 residues long. V was shortened by 1 base and J by 0 bases, with 7 bases between the two germline ends. In DNA, the CDR3 is TGTGCCAGCAGCCAAGGGGGCTTCTCTGGGGCCAACGTCCTGACTTTC. This sequence encodes CASSQGGFSGANVLTF.

V and J are TRBV18 and TRBJ1-5; D is unclear. Germline loops: CDR1 KGHSH, CDR2 LQKENI. CDR3 length: 12 amino acids. Trimming removed 0 bases from V and 7 bases from J, with 4 bases in between. The CDR3 DNA follows: TGTGCCAGCTCACCACCGGGCCAGCCCCAGCATTTT. Protein: CASSPPGQPQHF.

V and J are TRBV21-1 and TRBJ1-2; no check of the table's D call, TRBD1, against the DNA was made. TRBV21-1 counts as a pseudogene. The CDR3 contains 11 residues. The CDR3 bases are TGTGCCAGCAGCACCAGCTATGGCTACACCTTC. This codes for CASSTSYGYTF.

The J gene is TRBJ1-2, the V gene TRBV12-5; tentative D call: TRBD1 (6 bases). Trimming stripped 3 bases from V and 6 bases from J, with 20 bases between. Germline CDR1 LGHNT, CDR2 FRNRAP. The length of the CDR3 is 16 residues. CDR3 nucleotides: TGTGCTAGTGGTTTCCCAGTAGGATGGGGGGGCGATGGCTACACCTTC. Protein sequence: CASGFPVGWGGDGYTF.

This chain connects TRBV3-1 (or the pseudogene TRBV3-2) to TRBJ2-5, with 9 bases fitting TRBD2. This CDR3 is built from 16 residues. Germline V gene sequence: CDR1 LGHDT, CDR2 YNNKEL (reference sequence). With V trimmed by 3 bases and J by 5 bases, 10 bases remained unmatched. CDR3 region: CASSHQVGGGAETQYF. CDR3 bases: TGTGCCAGCAGCCATCAAGTGGGCGGGGGGGCGGAGACCCAGTACTTC.

V usage is TRBV13 and J usage is TRBJ1-1; D is undetermined. This CDR3 is built from 12 residues. Trimming cost V 5 bases and J 3 bases, with 7 bases left between them. Germline assignment: CDR1 PRHDT and CDR2 FYEKMQ (reference sequence). The CDR3 nucleotides read TGTGCCAGCAGCCTGGAGGACACTGAAGCTTTCTTT. Amino acid sequence: CASSLEDTEAFF.

The gene calls are TRBV27 and TRBJ1-2; the D gene is possibly TRBD1 (6 bases). The CDR3 sequence is 14 residues long. Germline V gene lookup returns CDR1 MNHEY and CDR2 SMNVEV (reference sequence). V lost 6 bases and J lost 6, with 17 bases in between. CDR3 in amino acids: CASRSTGRGNGYTF. The CDR3 DNA is TGTGCCAGCAGATCTACAGGGCGGGGGAATGGCTACACCTTC.

V and J are TRBV9 and TRBJ1-1, with D perhaps matching TRBD1 (5 bases). The CDR3 contains 14 residues. Trimming shortened V by 4 bases and J by 9 bases, and 19 bases separated the two germline ends. Germline V gene lookup returns CDR1 SGDLS and CDR2 YYNGEE. The CDR3 DNA reads TGTGCCAGCAGCATCCACCCAGGGCAAACAAAAGCTTTCTTT. Its protein product is CASSIHPGQTKAFF.

The rearrangement links TRBV4-3 to TRBJ2-5; 9 bases agree with TRBD2. Germline-derived CDR1 and CDR2 are LGHNA and YSLEER. Trimming took 5 bases from V and 5 from J; bases not matched to a gene: 3. This CDR3 spans 13 amino acids. The DNA for the CDR3 is TGCGCCAGCAGCAAAGGACTAGCGGAGACCCAGTACTTC. The encoded protein is CASSKGLAETQYF.